This T cell receptor beta chain was sequenced during a study of cytomegalovirus exposure and HLA in healthy donors. The V end was cut by 6 bases, the J end by 6 bases, with 17 bases between. The germline gives CDR1 KGHSH, CDR2 LQKENI. The CDR3 is 14 amino acids. Notes on this clone: Its antigen remains unidentified.

Sequenced by immunoSEQ multiplex PCR; TCRdb stores in-frame clones only, minus some. This sample has roughly 200,000 clones, with around nine tenths found just once. Study-level findings and limits: Most sequenced TCRs were rare (though some public TCRs occurred in many donors). Specificity of three CMV-associated chains for CMV antigens was verified in vitro. With high specificity and sensitivity, the classifier reportedly diagnosed cytomegalovirus status.

Specimen: PBMCs. The sequence derives from a man aged 25 to 45 in good health and CMV-seropositive. The chain combines TRBV18 with TRBJ1-2; D gene ambiguous. CDR3: CASSDSSGSNGYTF. As DNA, the CDR3 is TGTGCCAGCTCTGACTCCTCGGGAAGTAATGGCTACACCTTC. The full variable domain, completed using reference TRBV18 and TRBJ1-2, is NAGVMQNPRHLVRRRGQEARLRCSPMKGHSHVYWYRQLPEEGLKFMVYLQKENIIDESGMPKERFSAEFPKEGPSILRIQQVVRGDSAAYFCASSDSSGSNGYTFGSGTRLTVV.